This T cell receptor (beta chain) was captured in a study of shared clonotypes between healthy human individuals (dated by TCRdb to about 2020). Study-level background: The cohort included three men and a couple of women between 18 and 49 years of age. Blood TCR repertoires of roughly five healthy adults were deeply sequenced to estimate repertoire size and the extent of clonotype sharing between individuals. To increase sequencing depth and limit assay-specific biases, different laboratories used diverse techniques to prepare libraries and sequence TCR repertoires. Leukapheresis yielded between about 0.94 and 8.9 billion PBMCs per donor.

As for this clone: Its target antigen remains unknown. Per-base qualities were not stored, and no clone one base away is much larger.

TCR CDR3 regions were amplified from genomic DNA by multiplex PCR using the deep immunoSEQ assay. Extracted genomic DNA from each cell subset was distributed evenly across all wells of several immunoSEQ 96-well plates, and each plate was treated as a replicate. Each replicate PCR for unsorted PBMC received approximately 0.3 ug genomic DNA, equal to around 30,000 T cell genomes. Unsorted PBMC genomic DNA was sequenced across ten immunoSEQ deep assay plates. Purified libraries were measured with a Qubit 3.0 fluorometer, size-checked on a Bioanalyzer 2100, and measured again with the KAPA Library Quantification kit. Every immunoSEQ 96-well plate was sequenced on a separate single-read 150-cycle Illumina NextSeq 550 flow cell. In the authors' own workflow: Because only junctional sequences without quality scores were contained in the immunoSEQ output, filtering matching that applied to full-length reads could not be performed. To assign V/J genes and CDR3, sequences were annotated using PyIR, a Python wrapper for IgBLAST v1.9, with IMGT germline references. Any read was removed if the V/J assignment was weak (E-value above 1e-6), the CDR3 was missing, or the read contained stop codons, out-of-frame junctions, or ambiguous translated residues. V3J clonotypes were defined as sequences sharing an identical inferred V gene, J gene, and CDR3 amino acid sequence. To compute the percentage overlap between repertoires, the number of shared unique clonotypes was divided by the size of the smaller repertoire. RTK rarefaction, the Chao1 estimator, and Recon v2.1 estimates of unobserved clonotypes were used to assess repertoire richness. As stored in TCRdb, this immuneACCESS dataset retains in-frame rearrangements with V and J assigned. A fraction of the clones does not appear; measured against another copy, unresolved V genes explain less than half of the discrepancy, and the remainder lacks a known reason. Clonal size and the V and J genes are those of that table, whereas D and trimming came from the DNA. The sample profile shows hundreds of thousands of clones; roughly 77% of them were found once. The top ten clonotypes cover around 13% of the sample.

The donors were healthy, HIV-negative adults with no recently reported acute infections or vaccinations. Every donor was a Caucasian adult living in Nashville, Tennessee, USA. In the unsorted samples, approximately 85 million PBMCs were counted, and genomic DNA was extracted using the QIAamp DNA Blood Mini kit. Blood was collected by leukapheresis, and PBMCs were isolated by Ficoll-Histopaque density gradient centrifugation and then cryopreserved in liquid nitrogen vapor phase. Overall study results and their limits: Pairwise subsampling indicated that sequencing depth was expected to affect the degree of clonotype sharing among donors. Sampling was limited to blood, and TCR repertoires in tissue likely differ from TCR repertoires in blood. Because the study included only a small number of donors, the genetic and exposure-history diversity represented was limited.

V is clipped by 5 bases and J by 3 bases, and the sequence between their germline boundaries is 23 bases long. Its CDR3 holds 16 amino acids, cysteine through phenylalanine. This entry keeps only the CDR3 DNA: 48 bases, framed from base 1. The germline V gene specifies SQVTM as CDR1 and ANQGSEA as CDR2. Sequences were obtained from PBMCs. The rearranged chain carries TRBV29-1 and TRBJ2-7; a tentative D call is TRBD2 (6 bases match). The sequence came from a middle-aged woman in good health. Some clones in this sample may be carry-over from other donors' samples. The nucleotides are TGCAGCGTTAGTGGTTCCGCCGGGGAGGCGGGCTACGAGCAGTACTTC. Translated, it reads CSVSGSAGEAGYEQYF.